The 25 T cell receptor beta chains below were found in one sample sequenced in a study of PD-1 blockade in classical Hodgkin lymphoma. No patient escaped relapse after autologous stem cell transplantation, and brentuximab vedotin exposure varied. Repertoires were generated with immunoSEQ multiplex PCR, while TCRdb's copy carries only in-frame clones and drops some. The table lists about 13,000 clones, about four fifths of them singletons. The sample here was peripheral blood mononuclear cells (PBMCs), taken at baseline. These receptors were collected from a human donor with classical Hodgkin lymphoma.

This sequence joins TRBV10-2 and TRBJ1-1; unclear D gene. CDR1 and CDR2 (germline): WSHSY, SAAADI. The germline V and J ends were trimmed by 2 bases and 6 bases, with 7 bases remaining between them. This CDR3 is built from 12 residues. As DNA, the CDR3 is TGCGCCAGCAGTGAGGGTGGGTCTGAAGCTTTCTTT. Its protein is CASSEGGSEAFF.

The chain uses TRBV5-6 and TRBJ2-7; D could derive from TRBD1 or TRBD2 (6 bases each). The germline CDR1 and CDR2 sequences are SGHDT and YYEEEE. V was shortened by 0 bases and J by 6 bases, with 16 bases between the two germline ends. The CDR3 is 15 residues long. CDR3 DNA sequence: TGTGCCAGCAGCTTGGGAGGGGCCGGGGGCTCCGAGCAGTACTTC. It codes for CASSLGGAGGSEQYF.

This clone has more than one count but fewer than ten. The chain is built from TRBV6-1 and TRBJ1-6, with 8 bases identical to TRBD1. This CDR3 spans 12 amino acids. Germline values: CDR1 MNHNS, CDR2 SASEGT. The V and J ends lost 0 bases and 19 bases, in that order; junction bases with no gene match: 5. This chain's CDR3 is CASSEASDREHF. CDR3 DNA sequence: TGTGCCAGCAGTGAAGCGTCGGACAGGGAACACTTT.

On this clone itself: Other DNA sequences in the same sample also yield this CDR3. The CDR3 loop is CASSWGPGGTEAFF. The CDR3 DNA reads TGTGCCAGCAGCTGGGGACCGGGGGGCACTGAAGCTTTCTTT. V gene TRBV5-6 combines with J gene TRBJ1-1, with D possibly matching TRBD1 (5 bases). CDR3 length equals 14 residues. Germline lookup yields CDR1 SGHDT and CDR2 YYEEEE. V lost 3 bases to trimming and J lost 4 bases, with 13 bases between them.

The rearrangement joins TRBV28 to TRBJ1-6; D uncertain. Germline CDR1 and CDR2: MDHEN and SYDVKM. Trimming cost V 7 bases and J 5 bases, with 3 bases left between them. This CDR3 is built from 11 residues. The CDR3 DNA is TGTGCCAGCACCGATAATTCACCCCTCCACTTT. As protein: CASTDNSPLHF.

J is TRBJ2-3 and V is TRBV28; 7 bases map to TRBD1. J gave up 2 bases and V 10 bases, and 9 bases lay outside the gene matches. This CDR3 comprises 14 residues. The germline V gene encodes CDR1 MDHEN and CDR2 SYDVKM. The CDR3 is CATDTGVATDTQYF. The CDR3 nucleotides are TGTGCCACCGACACAGGGGTAGCCACAGATACGCAGTATTTT.

V gene TRBV2 combines with J gene TRBJ2-7; D is perhaps TRBD1 or TRBD2 (5 bases each). The CDR3 contains 15 residues. Per the germline V gene, CDR1 is SNHLY and CDR2 is FYNNEI. V was trimmed by 11 bases and J by 2 bases, leaving 22 bases between them. This CDR3 reads CAGRDVVNSPYEQYF. The CDR3, as DNA: TGTGCCGGACGGGACGTCGTAAACAGCCCCTACGAGCAGTACTTC.

The rearrangement joins TRBV5-1 to TRBJ1-2; weak D call: TRBD1 (5 bases). Looked up from germline, CDR1 is SGHRS and CDR2 is YFSETQ. Deletions cut 4 bases from V and 8 bases from J, with 15 bases between. This CDR3 is 13 amino acids long. The CDR3 DNA is TGCGCCAGCAGCCCCGGGCAGGGAAGCGGCTACACCTTC. Amino acids: CASSPGQGSGYTF.

V gene TRBV7-2 combines with J gene TRBJ1-2; TRBD1 matches at 8 bases. The CDR3 contains 15 residues. CDR1 SGHTA and CDR2 FQGNSA come from the germline V gene. V was clipped by 1 base and J by 4 bases; unmatched bases: 5. The CDR3 protein is CASSLDPDRGYGYTF. DNA of the CDR3: TGTGCCAGCAGCTTAGACCCAGACAGGGGCTATGGCTACACCTTC. The complete variable domain, with remaining parts taken from reference TRBV7-2 and TRBJ1-2, reads GAGVSQSPSNKVTEKGKDVELRCDPISGHTALYWYRQSLGQGLEFLIYFQGNSAPDKSGLPSDRFSAERTGGSVSTLTIQRTQQEDSAVYLCASSLDPDRGYGYTFGSGTRLTVV.

The chain has TRBV28 and TRBJ2-5; TRBD1 matches 11 bases. Per the germline V gene, CDR1 is MDHEN and CDR2 is SYDVKM. Germline trimming cut 1 base from V and 0 bases from J; bases unmatched to any gene: 7. This CDR3 is 18 amino acids long. The CDR3 DNA reads as TGTGCCAGCAGTTTATCACCCTGGGACAGGGGGAACCAAGAGACCCAGTACTTC. It is translated as CASSLSPWDRGNQETQYF.

The chain is built from TRBV5-5 and TRBJ2-5; 14 bases map to TRBD2. The junction had 2 bases not matched to a gene; V was cut back by 3 bases and J by 1 base. The CDR3 has 16 residues. CDR1 and CDR2 from the germline V gene are SGHKS and YYEKEE (reference sequence). The CDR3 coding sequence is TGTGCCAGCAGCTCCGGACTAGCGGGGGGCCAAGAGACCCAGTACTTC. Amino acid sequence: CASSSGLAGGQETQYF. The whole variable domain, remainder taken from reference TRBV5-5 and TRBJ2-5, is DAGVTQSPTHLIKTRGQQVTLRCSPISGHKSVSWYQQVLGQGPQFIFQYYEKEERGRGNFPDRFSARQFPNYSSELNVNALLLGDSALYLCASSSGLAGGQETQYFGPGTRLLVL.

With respect to this clone: The sample holds other DNA sequences that translate to the same CDR3. The chain employs TRBV7-8 and TRBJ2-7, with D perhaps matching TRBD1 (5 bases). This CDR3 is 13 amino acids long. Germline V gives CDR1 SGHVS, CDR2 FQNEAQ. The CDR3 is CASSFRVSYEQYV. In DNA, the CDR3 is TGTGCCAGCAGCTTCAGGGTCTCCTATGAGCAGTACGTC.

The chain links TRBV4-3 to TRBJ1-1; possibly TRBD1 for D (5 bases). Trimming took 4 bases from V and 1 from J, leaving 13 bases between them. The CDR3 contains 15 residues. CDR1 and CDR2 from the germline V gene are LGHNA and YSLEER. The CDR3 nucleotides read TGCGCCAGCAGCCCCACGACAGAAAGGAACACTGAAGCTTTCTTT. This gives the protein CASSPTTERNTEAFF.

V and J are TRBV10-2 and TRBJ2-1, with 14 bases that match TRBD2. The germline V gene has CDR1 WSHSY and CDR2 SAAADI. The CDR3 loop spans 14 amino acids. The V and J ends lost 6 bases and 9 bases, in that order; junction bases with no gene match: 4. CDR3 coding DNA: TGCGCCAGCAGGGGACTAGCGGGGGTTGGTGAGCAGTTCTTC. Amino acids: CASRGLAGVGEQFF.

V and J are TRBV10-3 and TRBJ1-4; 8 bases fit TRBD1. V gave up 4 bases and J gave up 3 bases; unmatched junction bases: 4. CDR3 length: 15 amino acids. Germline V CDR1 and CDR2: ENHRY, SYGVKD. CDR3 residues: CAISGQTGANEKLFF. In DNA form, the CDR3 reads TGTGCCATCAGTGGGCAGACAGGGGCTAATGAAAAACTGTTTTTT.

The chain combines TRBV5-4 with TRBJ2-7, with D unclear. Germline V gene sequence: CDR1 SGHNT, CDR2 YYREEE (reference sequence). The CDR3 length is 13 residues. The V gene lost 1 base and the J gene lost 3 bases, with 8 bases spanning the gap. The CDR3 here is CASSLRGVYEQYF. CDR3 bases: TGTGCCAGCAGCTTGCGCGGAGTCTACGAGCAGTACTTC.

This sequence joins TRBV4-1 and TRBJ1-2, with 10 bases matching TRBD1. V shed 1 base, J shed 2 bases, and the junction held 4 bases outside the gene matches. Germline V lookup: CDR1 MGHRA, CDR2 YSYEKL. The length of the CDR3 is 16 residues. Written as DNA, the CDR3 is TGCGCCAGCAGCCAAGGCGACAGGGGGCTAAACTATGGCTACACCTTC. It yields the protein CASSQGDRGLNYGYTF.

The V gene is TRBV18, the J gene TRBJ1-5, with D possibly matching TRBD1 (5 bases). The germline CDR1 and CDR2 sequences are KGHSH and LQKENI. V was pared by 3 bases and J by 3 bases, with 12 bases between. The CDR3 length is 15 residues. CDR3 DNA sequence: TGTGCCAGCTCACCCTCAGGGAGCCCCAATCAGCCCCAGCATTTT. Translation: CASSPSGSPNQPQHF.

This clone has only a few counts. V is TRBV9 and J is TRBJ2-1; D is unclear. The CDR3 is 14 amino acids. CDR1 SGDLS and CDR2 YYNGEE come from the germline V gene. V was shortened by 4 bases and J by 3 bases, with 11 bases between the two germline ends. The CDR3 nucleotides are TGTGCCAGCAGCTCACCACTGGGCTACAATGAGCAGTTCTTC. It is translated as CASSSPLGYNEQFF.

The chain has TRBV9 and TRBJ1-2, with D unclear. The V end lost 0 bases, the J end lost 0 bases, and 15 bases lay between the germline ends. The CDR3 loop spans 17 amino acids. The germline V gene has CDR1 SGDLS and CDR2 YYNGEE. The CDR3 nucleotides read TGTGCCAGCAGCGTAGCCTACAGTTCCTCAGCTAACTATGGCTACACCTTC. Its translation: CASSVAYSSSANYGYTF. The whole variable domain, filled in from reference TRBV9 and TRBJ1-2, reads DSGVTQTPKHLITATGQRVTLRCSPRSGDLSVYWYQQSLDQGLQFLIQYYNGEERAKGNILERFSAQQFPDLHSELNLSSLELGDSALYFCASSVAYSSSANYGYTFGSGTRLTVV.

This rearrangement joins TRBV19 to TRBJ2-3; D unresolved. Germline CDR1 is LNHDA and CDR2 is SQIVND (reference sequence). Trimming left V 3 bases short and J 1 base short, with 8 bases between. CDR3 length: 14 residues. The CDR3 sequence: CASSITAGTDTQYF. In DNA form, the CDR3 reads TGTGCCAGTAGTATCACAGCCGGCACAGATACGCAGTATTTT.

V and J are TRBV7-9 and TRBJ1-5; D uncertain. Germline V lookup: CDR1 SEHNR, CDR2 FQNEAQ (reference sequence). This CDR3 spans 16 amino acids. V was pared by 2 bases and J by 3 bases, with 14 bases between. In DNA, the CDR3 is TGTGCCAGCAGCTTATACGTTTCGGGCAACAATCAGCCCCAGCATTTT. This translates into CASSLYVSGNNQPQHF. Drawing the rest from reference TRBV7-9 and TRBJ1-5, the complete variable domain is DTGVSQNPRHKITKRGQNVTFRCDPISEHNRLYWYRQTLGQGPEFLTYFQNEAQLEKSRLLSDRFSAERPKGSFSTLEIQRTEQGDSAMYLCASSLYVSGNNQPQHFGDGTRLSIL.

The V call is TRBV10-3, the J call TRBJ2-5; D may be TRBD2 (5 bases). The V gene's germline CDR1 is ENHRY and CDR2 SYGVKD. The CDR3 loop spans 16 amino acids. V dropped 11 bases and J dropped 1 base, with 23 bases sitting between them. This CDR3 reads CAPGEVSREFQETQYF. The CDR3 DNA reads as TGTGCCCCCGGAGAGGTGTCTAGGGAGTTCCAAGAGACCCAGTACTTC.

This rearrangement joins TRBV18 to TRBJ1-5; possibly TRBD1 for D (5 bases). Looked up from germline, CDR1 is KGHSH and CDR2 is LQKENI. Trimming pared 6 bases from V and 5 bases from J, leaving 23 bases between. The CDR3 sequence is 17 residues long. The CDR3 spells CASSQGFLDFGDQPQHF. CDR3 in DNA: TGTGCCAGCTCCCAGGGCTTTCTGGATTTCGGCGATCAGCCCCAGCATTTT.

V gene TRBV6-5 combines with J gene TRBJ1-2; possibly TRBD1 for D (6 bases). The CDR3 runs 13 residues. V lost 2 bases and J 5 bases, leaving 9 bases between the germline ends. Germline assignment: CDR1 MNHEY and CDR2 SVGAGI. Here the CDR3 DNA reads TGTGCCAGCAGTTACGGGGACACGTATGGCTACACCTTC. Amino acid sequence: CASSYGDTYGYTF.